Listed below are T cell receptor beta chains from one sample, sequenced in a study of cytomegalovirus exposure and HLA in healthy donors. The method was immunoSEQ multiplex PCR; TCRdb's version includes in-frame clones alone and lacks a portion of them. The profile covers 85,000 to 100,000 clones, with around three quarters appearing a single time and around 17% taken by the ten largest. Sequencing used PBMCs. The receptors shown here come from a man between 60 and 75 years old in good health and CMV-seropositive. The CDR3 runs from the conserved cysteine through the conserved F or W. A D gene is named only where the DNA matches it firmly. Clone size is stated in some rows and not others, as once, few, many or a class when expanded.

J gene: TRBJ1-6
D gene: TRBD1
V gene: TRBV6-6
clone size: .
CDR3 protein: CASAHRGGDNSPLHF
CDR3 DNA: TGTGCCAGCGCCCACAGGGGCGGCGATAATTCACCCCTCCACTTT

J gene: TRBJ2-7
D gene: .
V gene: TRBV28
clone size: .
CDR3 protein: CAITGNYEQYF
CDR3 DNA: TGTGCCATCACAGGAAACTACGAGCAGTACTTC

J gene: TRBJ2-2
D gene: TRBD2
V gene: TRBV7-9
clone size: .
CDR3 protein: CASSIERGVTGELFF
CDR3 DNA: TGTGCCAGCAGCATAGAGCGGGGGGTAACCGGGGAGCTGTTTTTT

J gene: TRBJ1-5
D gene: .
V gene: TRBV29-1
clone size: .
CDR3 protein: CSVGGGGNQPQHF
CDR3 DNA: TGCAGCGTTGGTGGGGGCGGCAATCAGCCCCAGCATTTT

J gene: TRBJ2-3
D gene: .
V gene: TRBV7-3
clone size: .
CDR3 protein: CASSLTGRTATDTQYF
CDR3 DNA: TGTGCCAGCAGCTTAACGGGGAGAACCGCCACAGATACGCAGTATTTT

J gene: TRBJ2-7
D gene: TRBD1
V gene: TRBV27
clone size: .
CDR3 protein: CASSLARGRGQYF
CDR3 DNA: TGTGCCAGCAGTTTGGCTAGGGGGCGCGGGCAGTACTTC

J gene: TRBJ2-7
D gene: TRBD2
V gene: TRBV7-9
clone size: few
CDR3 protein: CASSSQRGFYEQYF
CDR3 DNA: TGTGCCAGCAGCTCCCAGCGGGGATTCTACGAGCAGTACTTC

J gene: TRBJ1-2
D gene: .
V gene: TRBV27
clone size: once
CDR3 protein: CASSLRVLRGSKANYGYTF
CDR3 DNA: TGTGCCAGCAGTTTAAGGGTTTTAAGGGGCTCCAAAGCTAACTATGGCTACACCTTC

J gene: TRBJ1-5
D gene: TRBD1
V gene: TRBV28
clone size: .
CDR3 protein: CASMDRDNQPQHF
CDR3 DNA: TGTGCCAGCATGGACAGGGACAATCAGCCCCAGCATTTT

J gene: TRBJ2-7
D gene: .
V gene: TRBV7-6
clone size: .
CDR3 protein: CASSLGGPTGSYEQYF
CDR3 DNA: TGTGCCAGCAGCTTAGGGGGGCCGACAGGCTCCTACGAGCAGTACTTC

J gene: TRBJ2-4
D gene: TRBD1
V gene: TRBV12-5
clone size: .
CDR3 protein: CASGSGTDANIQYF
CDR3 DNA: TGTGCTAGTGGTTCCGGGACAGACGCTAACATTCAGTACTTC

J gene: TRBJ1-5
D gene: .
V gene: TRBV6-1
clone size: .
CDR3 protein: CASSEGSRVRHQPQHF
CDR3 DNA: TGTGCCAGCAGTGAAGGTAGCAGGGTAAGACACCAGCCCCAGCATTTT

J gene: TRBJ1-1
D gene: TRBD1
V gene: TRBV18
clone size: .
CDR3 protein: CASSAQGASVLTEAFF
CDR3 DNA: TGTGCCAGCTCAGCCCAGGGGGCGAGTGTCTTGACTGAAGCTTTCTTT

J gene: TRBJ2-1
D gene: TRBD1
V gene: TRBV2
clone size: .
CDR3 protein: CASIGQGDHEQFF
CDR3 DNA: TGTGCCAGCATTGGACAGGGGGACCATGAGCAGTTCTTC

J gene: TRBJ2-7
D gene: .
V gene: TRBV5-1
clone size: .
CDR3 protein: CASSLTGYEQYF
CDR3 DNA: TGCGCCAGCAGCTTAACAGGGTACGAGCAGTACTTC

J gene: TRBJ1-4
D gene: TRBD1
V gene: TRBV10-3
clone size: .
CDR3 protein: CAIGQGVGEKLFF
CDR3 DNA: TGTGCCATCGGACAGGGGGTTGGTGAAAAACTGTTTTTT

J gene: TRBJ2-1
D gene: .
V gene: TRBV7-6
clone size: .
CDR3 protein: CASSLVPHYNEQFF
CDR3 DNA: TGTGCCAGCAGCTTAGTCCCCCACTACAATGAGCAGTTCTTC

J gene: TRBJ2-2
D gene: .
V gene: TRBV7-3
clone size: .
CDR3 protein: CASSLRGRIGELFF
CDR3 DNA: TGTGCCAGCAGCTTAAGAGGGAGGATCGGGGAGCTGTTTTTT

J gene: TRBJ2-7
D gene: TRBD2
V gene: TRBV6-5
clone size: .
CDR3 protein: CASSKLAGEQYF
CDR3 DNA: TGTGCCAGCAGTAAACTAGCGGGGGAGCAGTACTTC

J gene: TRBJ1-2
D gene: .
V gene: TRBV6-1
clone size: .
CDR3 protein: CASSEGGSGYTF
CDR3 DNA: TGTGCCAGCAGTGAAGGGGGCAGCGGCTACACCTTC

J gene: TRBJ2-7
D gene: TRBD1
V gene: TRBV5-4
clone size: .
CDR3 protein: CASTRTGSNEQYF
CDR3 DNA: TGTGCCAGCACCCGGACAGGGAGCAACGAGCAGTACTTC

J gene: TRBJ2-3
D gene: TRBD1
V gene: TRBV14
clone size: .
CDR3 protein: CASSQGQGLGTDTQYF
CDR3 DNA: TGTGCCAGCAGCCAGGGACAGGGGTTAGGCACAGATACGCAGTATTTT

J gene: TRBJ2-5
D gene: .
V gene: TRBV10-3
clone size: once
CDR3 protein: CAISVIRSQETQYF
CDR3 DNA: TGTGCCATCAGTGTTATCAGGTCCCAAGAGACCCAGTACTTC

J gene: TRBJ2-7
D gene: .
V gene: TRBV7-2
clone size: .
CDR3 protein: CASSWGVGVYEQYF
CDR3 DNA: TGTGCCAGCAGCTGGGGGGTAGGGGTCTACGAGCAGTACTTC

J gene: TRBJ2-3
D gene: TRBD2
V gene: TRBV25-1
clone size: .
CDR3 protein: CASSGGVSPDTQYF
CDR3 DNA: TGTGCCAGCAGCGGGGGGGTTAGCCCAGATACGCAGTATTTT

J gene: TRBJ2-5
D gene: TRBD2
V gene: TRBV5-5
clone size: .
CDR3 protein: CASSLVLAGGIAQETQYF
CDR3 DNA: TGTGCCAGCAGCTTGGTGCTAGCGGGGGGGATAGCCCAAGAGACCCAGTACTTC

J gene: TRBJ2-7
D gene: .
V gene: TRBV14
clone size: once
CDR3 protein: CASSLSYEQYF
CDR3 DNA: TGTGCCAGCAGCCTCTCCTACGAGCAGTACTTC

J gene: TRBJ1-1
D gene: .
V gene: TRBV5-1
clone size: .
CDR3 protein: CASSLRAGNTEAFF
CDR3 DNA: TGCGCCAGCAGCCTCAGGGCAGGGAACACTGAAGCTTTCTTT

J gene: TRBJ2-3
D gene: .
V gene: TRBV19
clone size: .
CDR3 protein: CASSMLGRRDTDTQYF
CDR3 DNA: TGTGCCAGTAGTATGTTGGGGAGAAGGGACACAGATACGCAGTATTTT

J gene: TRBJ2-7
D gene: TRBD2
V gene: TRBV9
clone size: .
CDR3 protein: CASSPRLAGSYEQYF
CDR3 DNA: TGTGCCAGCAGCCCCAGACTAGCGGGGAGCTACGAGCAGTACTTC

J gene: TRBJ1-2
D gene: .
V gene: TRBV18
clone size: .
CDR3 protein: CASSFGGGYTF
CDR3 DNA: TGTGCCAGCTCCTTCGGGGGTGGCTACACCTTC

J gene: TRBJ2-7
D gene: TRBD1
V gene: TRBV7-9
clone size: .
CDR3 protein: CASSLQGVSYEQYF
CDR3 DNA: TGTGCCAGCAGCTTACAGGGGGTTAGCTACGAGCAGTACTTC

J gene: TRBJ2-6
D gene: .
V gene: TRBV2
clone size: once
CDR3 protein: CASSATVTGANVLTF
CDR3 DNA: TGTGCCAGCAGTGCGACAGTCACTGGGGCCAACGTCCTGACTTTC

J gene: TRBJ2-5
D gene: .
V gene: TRBV4-2
clone size: .
CDR3 protein: CASSQGGGQGTQETQYF
CDR3 DNA: TGTGCCAGCAGCCAAGGAGGCGGTCAGGGGACCCAAGAGACCCAGTACTTC

J gene: TRBJ1-5
D gene: .
V gene: TRBV6-1
clone size: few
CDR3 protein: CASSEPGGLGQPQHF
CDR3 DNA: TGTGCCAGCAGTGAGCCTGGGGGCTTGGGTCAGCCCCAGCATTTT

J gene: TRBJ1-2
D gene: TRBD1
V gene: TRBV6-4
clone size: .
CDR3 protein: CASSDAMTGGAGMGWGYGYTF
CDR3 DNA: TGTGCCAGCAGTGACGCCATGACAGGGGGCGCTGGGATGGGATGGGGATATGGCTACACCTTC

J gene: TRBJ2-5
D gene: TRBD2
V gene: TRBV5-4
clone size: .
CDR3 protein: CASRLAGGQETQYF
CDR3 DNA: TGTGCCAGCAGACTAGCGGGGGGGCAGGAGACCCAGTACTTC

J gene: TRBJ2-3
D gene: .
V gene: TRBV4-1
clone size: .
CDR3 protein: CASSQEAGLQGLQYF
CDR3 DNA: TGCGCCAGCAGCCAAGAGGCCGGCCTGCAAGGACTGCAGTATTTT

J gene: TRBJ2-1
D gene: TRBD2
V gene: TRBV7-9
clone size: .
CDR3 protein: CSSSSGTSGHNEQFF
CDR3 DNA: TGTTCCAGCAGCTCCGGGACTAGCGGCCACAATGAGCAGTTCTTC

J gene: TRBJ2-4
D gene: .
V gene: TRBV21-1
clone size: .
CDR3 protein: CASSKVVGQEENIQYF
CDR3 DNA: TGTGCCAGCAGCAAAGTTGTGGGACAAGAGGAGAACATTCAGTACTTC

J gene: TRBJ2-3
D gene: TRBD1
V gene: TRBV19
clone size: .
CDR3 protein: CASSITGQGVNTQYF
CDR3 DNA: TGTGCCAGTAGTATTACGGGACAGGGTGTAAATACGCAGTATTTT

J gene: TRBJ2-7
D gene: .
V gene: TRBV5-5
clone size: .
CDR3 protein: CASSLAAGISYEQYF
CDR3 DNA: TGTGCCAGCAGCTTGGCGGCGGGGATTTCCTACGAGCAGTACTTC

J gene: TRBJ1-4
D gene: .
V gene: TRBV6-1
clone size: few
CDR3 protein: CASSLSEKLFF
CDR3 DNA: TGTGCCAGCAGTCTTAGCGAAAAACTGTTTTTT

J gene: TRBJ2-7
D gene: TRBD1
V gene: TRBV18
clone size: .
CDR3 protein: CASSPRKGTGYYEQYF
CDR3 DNA: TGTGCCAGCTCACCACGAAAGGGGACAGGTTACTACGAGCAGTACTTC

J gene: TRBJ1-2
D gene: TRBD1
V gene: TRBV19
clone size: .
CDR3 protein: CASSIDRGRGGYTF
CDR3 DNA: TGTGCCAGTAGTATAGACAGGGGGCGCGGTGGCTACACCTTC

J gene: TRBJ1-4
D gene: TRBD1
V gene: TRBV2
clone size: .
CDR3 protein: CASTGGDRSYEKLFF
CDR3 DNA: TGTGCCAGCACCGGAGGGGACAGATCATATGAAAAACTGTTTTTT

J gene: TRBJ1-1
D gene: .
V gene: TRBV5-1
clone size: .
CDR3 protein: CASSPVQGPKNTEAFF
CDR3 DNA: TGCGCCAGCAGCCCGGTCCAGGGCCCGAAGAACACTGAAGCTTTCTTT

J gene: TRBJ2-1
D gene: .
V gene: TRBV7-9
clone size: .
CDR3 protein: CASSPGGPMGEEQFF
CDR3 DNA: TGTGCCAGCAGCCCGGGGGGCCCCATGGGGGAGGAGCAGTTCTTC

J gene: TRBJ1-3
D gene: TRBD1
V gene: TRBV5-1
clone size: .
CDR3 protein: CASSSGTGGNTIYF
CDR3 DNA: TGCGCCAGCAGCTCCGGGACAGGGGGCAACACCATATATTTT

J gene: TRBJ2-7
D gene: TRBD1
V gene: TRBV5-4
clone size: .
CDR3 protein: CASSPPRVGGIYEQYF
CDR3 DNA: TGTGCCAGCAGCCCCCCTAGGGTAGGGGGCATCTACGAGCAGTACTTC

J gene: TRBJ1-6
D gene: .
V gene: TRBV19
clone size: .
CDR3 protein: CASSHDKATSPLHF
CDR3 DNA: TGTGCCAGTAGTCACGACAAGGCAACTTCACCCCTCCACTTT

J gene: TRBJ1-2
D gene: TRBD1
V gene: TRBV4-2
clone size: .
CDR3 protein: CASSQTTGMDNYGYTF
CDR3 DNA: TGTGCCAGCAGCCAGACGACAGGGATGGATAACTATGGCTACACCTTC

J gene: TRBJ2-2
D gene: .
V gene: TRBV7-2
clone size: .
CDR3 protein: CASSLLTGSPAGELFF
CDR3 DNA: TGTGCCAGCAGCCTACTGACAGGTTCCCCGGCCGGGGAGCTGTTTTTT

J gene: TRBJ2-7
D gene: .
V gene: TRBV18
clone size: .
CDR3 protein: CASSPSTDSYEQYF
CDR3 DNA: TGTGCCAGCTCGCCTTCGACAGATTCCTACGAGCAGTACTTC